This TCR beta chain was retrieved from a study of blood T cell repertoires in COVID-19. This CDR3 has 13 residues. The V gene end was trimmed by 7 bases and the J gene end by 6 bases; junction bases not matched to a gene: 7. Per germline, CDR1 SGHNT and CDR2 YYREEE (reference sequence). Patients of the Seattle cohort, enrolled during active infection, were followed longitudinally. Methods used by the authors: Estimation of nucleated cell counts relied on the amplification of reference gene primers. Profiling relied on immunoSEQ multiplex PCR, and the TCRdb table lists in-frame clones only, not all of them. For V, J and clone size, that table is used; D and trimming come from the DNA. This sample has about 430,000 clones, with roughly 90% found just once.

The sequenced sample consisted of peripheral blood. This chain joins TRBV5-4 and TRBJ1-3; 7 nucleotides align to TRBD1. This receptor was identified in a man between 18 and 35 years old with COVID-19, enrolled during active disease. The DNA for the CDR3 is TGTGCCAGCTTCCGGGACAGTGAAAACACCATATATTTT. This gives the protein CASFRDSENTIYF.